This T cell receptor beta chain was identified in a study of CXCR3-negative and CXCR3-positive naive CD8 T cells (dated by TCRdb to 2018 to 2020). About the investigation overall: About 135 million TRB reads were obtained in total, roughly 1.5 +/- 0.3 million reads per library. TRBV-TRBJ cluster analysis included naive subsets from roughly 5 donors and memory cells from 3 donors. Data from around ten donors, pooled across two independent experiments, went into the diversity and physicochemical repertoire analyses. The paper as a whole reports these results and caveats: CXCR3 expression partially decreased after cryopreservation, so most assays used freshly isolated PBMCs. Compared with CXCR3-negative naive cells, CXCR3-positive naive cells had TRB CDR3s with higher hydrophobicity (lower Kidera factor 4), lower energy, and higher strength and volume indices. Repertoire diversity was comparably high in both naive subsets but much lower in memory CD8+ T cells. TRBV-TRBJ usage was similar between naive CXCR3-negative and CXCR3-positive cells from the same donor, while memory cells showed distinct patterns. Because surface CD5, which has been linked to self-reactivity in mice, was comparable between naive subsets, TCR interaction strength was also inferred from TRB CDR3 physicochemical properties.

The CDR3, cysteine through phenylalanine, is 13 amino acids long. No DNA sequence was recorded. Taken from the germline V gene (reference sequence), the CDR1 and CDR2 loops are LNHDA and SQIVND. Each CD8+ T cell subset was flow-sorted in triplicate, with under 350,000 cells per subset placed directly into RLT lysis buffer. To keep memory contaminants out, a stringent definition of naive CD8+ T cells was applied: CD45RO-CCR7+CD27+CD95-. Using standard density gradient centrifugation, peripheral blood mononuclear cells were isolated from buffy coats. Naive CXCR3-negative and CXCR3-positive CD8+ T cells were flow-sorted on a FACSAria III. Total RNA was extracted from sorted cells with an RNeasy Mini Kit. Points on this clonotype: The clone's antigen remains unknown.

The instrument was a NextSeq 550. The Human TCR Profiling Kit (MiLaboratory) was used to prepare UMI-labeled 5' RACE TRB cDNA libraries. cDNA synthesis used the entire amount of extracted RNA, and PCR amplification then used the entire amount of cDNA produced. Libraries were prepared in parallel using an identical number of PCR cycles. The authors' analysis ran thus. About 50,000 +/- 10,000 unique UMI-labeled TRB cDNA molecules per library were extracted with MIGEC and MiXCR, with at least two reads per UMI required. On average, approximately 40,000 +/- 10,000 functional in-frame TRB CDR3 nucleotide clonotypes lacking stop codons were found per library. After downsampling to 5000 UMI-labeled TRB molecules per sample, diversity metrics such as normalized Shannon-Wiener and Chao1 were calculated in VDJtools. VDJtools was used to calculate clonotype-size-weighted physicochemical properties of the central five CDR3 residues, namely interaction energy, strength, volume and Kidera factor 4. The reads, reprocessed by TCRdb, yield one row per CDR3 protein sequence and no DNA. The V and J calls follow TCRdb's processing rather than the paper's. In this sample's table one finds around 81,000 distinct CDR3 sequences. The ten top clones hold 1.6% of the sample.

Sequenced input: naive CXCR3- CD8+ T cells from blood. Interpreted using the paper, the cell subset or site label stands for: CD45RO-CCR7+CD27+CD95- naive CD8+ T cells lacking CXCR3 (TNR3-). The sequence links TRBV19 to TRBJ1-2; TCRdb names TRBD1, which stays unverified in the absence of DNA. The source is a human donor in good health. Some clones in this sample may be carry-over from other donors' samples. The CDR3 in this case is CASSTQGFDGYTF.